The entry below gives a single T cell receptor beta chain sequence along with its context. Its antigen is currently unknown. Amplification used 60 Vbeta primers and 13 Jbeta primers. Using immunoSEQ multiplex PCR, the repertoire was profiled, and TCRdb retains in-frame clones only, with some absent. The sample carries 45,000 to 65,000 clones, around 72% recorded once. Per germline, CDR1 SGHDT and CDR2 YYEEEE. Deletions cut 4 bases from V and 5 bases from J, with 18 bases between. The length of the CDR3 is 15 residues. These data originate in a study of cytomegalovirus exposure and HLA in healthy donors. In the study overall: The early release's HLA-typed donors yielded approximately 81 million unique TCRs. Points from the study as a whole: It was only CMV serostatus that was available as immune exposure information. In vitro experiments confirmed that three CMV-associated chains were specific for CMV antigens.

Though nominally healthy at sampling, donors likely had unrecorded immune exposures. The chain has TRBV5-6 and TRBJ1-1; D perhaps matches TRBD1 (5 bases). Sequencing used PBMCs. The receptor comes from a woman aged 45-65 years in good health and CMV-seropositive. CDR3 in DNA: TGTGCCAGCAGCACACGAAGAGGCAGGGCGACTGAAGCTTTCTTT. Translated: CASSTRRGRATEAFF.